The clone carrying this TCR beta chain showed up many times. This sample was included in a study of blood T cell repertoires in COVID-19. For the study at large: Whether acute or convalescent, the COVID-19 samples came from the United States, Italy and Spain. The analysed material was cDNA or gDNA that came from T cells, B-cell-depleted T cells, or PBMCs.

Authors' processing steps: Amplified reference gene primers provided the basis for estimating nucleated cell counts. Libraries were prepared by immunoSEQ multiplex PCR; TCRdb keeps only in-frame clonotypes and omits some of them. The V and J calls and clone size were taken over from that table, and D and trimming were inferred from the DNA. Of about 180,000 clones in the sample, 83% are singletons; the top ten hold about 1.5%. Deletions cut 5 bases from V and 0 bases from J, with 11 bases between. Germline V gene lookup returns CDR1 SGHVS and CDR2 FQNEAQ. This CDR3 has 14 amino acids. Material for sequencing was peripheral blood. The rearrangement uses TRBV7-8 and TRBJ2-7; a weak D match, TRBD1 (5 bases). This clonotype was obtained from a human donor in a cohort sampled during active COVID-19. This chain's CDR3 is CASSAGHYSYEQYF. The CDR3 DNA sequence: TGTGCCAGCAGCGCCGGACATTACTCCTACGAGCAGTACTTC.